A selection of T cell receptor beta chains follows, all from one sample in a study of Ad26.COV2.S vaccination and SARS-CoV-2 variants. Using immunoSEQ multiplex PCR, the repertoire was profiled, and TCRdb retains in-frame clones only, with some absent. The repertoire holds more than 150,000 clones, with about 83% as singletons. Sequencing was performed on peripheral blood, taken after recovery from COVID-19. The receptors shown here come from a human donor who had recovered from COVID-19. The conserved cysteine and the conserved F or W are not part of the CDR3 here. Each record gives: V gene, D gene, J gene, CDR3 protein. A D gene is named only where the DNA matches it firmly.

>TRBV4-1|-|TRBJ1-2
ASSQVPPGPSHFYGYT
>TRBV18|TRBD1|TRBJ1-1
ASSPSGTVSITEAF
>TRBV5-1|TRBD1|TRBJ1-2
ASSGTGGHSNYGYT
>TRBV28|-|TRBJ2-1
ASSPGRVLYNEQF
>TRBV27|-|TRBJ1-1
ASSSWGRNTEAF
>TRBV7-8|-|TRBJ1-2
ASSSQGGYT
>TRBV5-1|TRBD1|TRBJ1-2
ASSIDRGKNGYT
>TRBV5-1|TRBD1|TRBJ2-7
ASSFLGQGALYEQY
>TRBV6-5|-|TRBJ1-2
ASSYSTGLGYT
>TRBV6-6|-|TRBJ1-4
ASSYSRKLF
>TRBV7-3|-|TRBJ1-2
ASSPNGGLNYGYT
>TRBV10-3|-|TRBJ2-7
AVGSSPYEQY
>TRBV18|TRBD1|TRBJ1-2
ASSPEGQGYGYT
>TRBV7-9|-|TRBJ2-1
ASSLTGTYNEQF
>TRBV10-1|TRBD1|TRBJ2-7
ASILSGQGSLEQY
>TRBV15|-|TRBJ1-1
ATSRDKLLNTEAF
>TRBV5-1|TRBD1|TRBJ1-4
ASSSGQGVTNEKLF
>TRBV2|TRBD1|TRBJ2-3
ASNHRGPDTQY
>TRBV5-1|TRBD1|TRBJ1-4
ASTPRTGSNEKLF